These T cell receptor beta chains were read from a single sample in a study of blood T cells in healthy people across ages. One entry per CDR3 protein results from TCRdb running MiXCR on the 5' RACE reads. This table holds roughly 1,300,000 distinct CDR3 sequences, around 59% found once. What was sequenced was blood. The receptors were gathered from a man between 18 and 35 years old in good health. The CDR3 runs from the conserved cysteine through the conserved F or W. A D gene is named only where the DNA matches it firmly. Clone size, where shown, is once, few, many, or a class for clones that have expanded.

v_call	j_call	d_call	clone_size	cdr3_aa	cdr3_nt
TRBV9	TRBJ1-5	TRBD1	-	CASSRGQFGNQPQHF	TGTGCCAGCAGCCGGGGACAGTTCGGCAATCAGCCCCAGCATTTT
TRBV3-1	TRBJ2-1	-	-	CASSQELGGQFF	TGTGCCAGCAGCCAAGAACTCGGGGGGCAGTTCTTC
TRBV4-1	TRBJ2-5	TRBD2	-	CASGRAGEETQYF	TGCGCCAGCGGTAGAGCGGGGGAGGAGACCCAGTACTTC
TRBV25-1	TRBJ1-1	TRBD1	-	CASSAGQGASTEAFF	TGTGCCAGCAGTGCCGGACAGGGGGCGAGCACTGAAGCTTTCTTT
TRBV11-3	TRBJ2-1	-	-	CASSLGAATYNEQFF	TGTGCCAGCAGCTTAGGGGCAGCTACCTACAATGAGCAGTTCTTC
TRBV4-1	TRBJ2-5	-	-	CASSQRQSQETQYF	TGCGCCAGCAGCCAAAGACAGTCCCAAGAGACCCAGTACTTC
TRBV6-2/TRBV6-3	TRBJ1-1	TRBD1	-	CASSSRTGGPTEAFF	TGTGCCAGCAGTTCCCGGACAGGGGGGCCGACTGAAGCTTTCTTT
TRBV20-1	TRBJ1-2	TRBD1	-	CSASGDSPGQVYGYTF	TGCAGTGCTAGTGGGGATTCTCCGGGACAGGTATATGGCTACACCTTC
TRBV20-1	TRBJ1-5	-	-	CSAKGWIFQPQHF	TGCAGTGCCAAAGGGTGGATTTTTCAGCCCCAGCATTTT
TRBV20-1	TRBJ2-3	TRBD2	once	CSARDSAGADTQYF	TGCAGTGCTAGAGATTCAGCGGGAGCAGATACGCAGTATTTT
TRBV7-9	TRBJ2-5	-	-	CASSAQGHQETQYF	TGTGCCAGCAGCGCGCAGGGGCATCAAGAGACCCAGTACTTC
TRBV3-1	TRBJ1-6	TRBD1	once	CASSADRGFSSPLHF	TGTGCCAGCAGTGCCGACAGGGGATTCAGTTCACCCCTCCACTTT
TRBV20-1	TRBJ1-4	TRBD1	-	CSAREDIGGEKLFF	TGCAGTGCTAGAGAGGACATAGGGGGCGAAAAACTGTTTTTT
TRBV20-1	TRBJ1-5	-	-	CSARSSGRESQPQHF	TGCAGTGCTAGATCCTCGGGGCGGGAGTCTCAGCCCCAGCATTTT
TRBV20-1	TRBJ2-7	TRBD2	once	CSARAGLADTYEQYF	TGCAGTGCTAGAGCGGGACTAGCGGACACCTACGAGCAGTACTTC
TRBV7-6	TRBJ2-7	TRBD2	-	CASSSGSGTSLHEQYF	TGTGCCAGCAGCTCCGGGAGCGGGACTAGCTTACACGAGCAGTACTTC
TRBV29-1	TRBJ1-3	-	-	CSVERLGDGGNTIYF	TGCAGCGTTGAACGACTAGGGGACGGTGGAAACACCATATATTTT
TRBV20-1	TRBJ2-2	TRBD2	-	CSAPPASGSSSGELFF	TGCAGTGCCCCTCCAGCCAGCGGGAGTTCTTCCGGGGAGCTGTTTTTT
TRBV11-2	TRBJ2-1	TRBD2	-	CASSWEEAGGPNEQFF	TGTGCCAGCAGCTGGGAGGAGGCGGGGGGGCCCAATGAGCAGTTCTTC
TRBV20-1	TRBJ1-4	-	-	CSARQNNEKLFF	TGCAGTGCTAGACAAAATAATGAAAAACTGTTTTTT
TRBV20-1	TRBJ1-1	TRBD1	-	CSVRGRTTEAFF	TGCAGCGTCAGGGGGCGCACAACTGAAGCTTTCTTT
TRBV29-1	TRBJ2-3	TRBD2	-	CTGTSGRPTDTQYF	TGCACCGGGACTAGCGGGAGACCGACAGATACGCAGTATTTT
TRBV19	TRBJ2-7	-	-	CASSIGLYYEQYF	TGTGCCAGTAGTATAGGCCTCTACTACGAGCAGTACTTC
TRBV11-2	TRBJ2-7	-	-	CASSLVWLAPYEQYF	TGTGCCAGCAGCTTAGTTTGGCTAGCGCCCTACGAGCAGTACTTC
TRBV7-9	TRBJ1-2	TRBD1	few	CASSPPGQGADYYGYTF	TGTGCCAGCAGCCCTCCGGGACAGGGTGCCGACTACTATGGCTACACCTTC
TRBV6-4	TRBJ2-2	-	few	CASSTGNTGELFF	TGTGCCAGCAGTACCGGGAACACCGGGGAGCTGTTTTTT
TRBV7-9	TRBJ1-2	-	-	CASSPKDSPYGYTF	TGTGCCAGCAGCCCGAAAGACAGCCCCTATGGCTACACCTTC
TRBV6-2/TRBV6-3	TRBJ1-1	-	-	CASSGGQTGTEAFF	TGTGCCAGCAGTGGGGGTCAGACAGGCACTGAAGCTTTCTTT
TRBV27	TRBJ2-7	-	few	CASSLGASVYEQYF	TGTGCCAGCAGTTTGGGGGCGAGTGTCTACGAGCAGTACTTC
TRBV25-1	TRBJ2-3	-	-	CASRRNWGIADTQYF	TGTGCCAGCAGGAGGAATTGGGGGATCGCAGATACGCAGTATTTT
TRBV2	TRBJ1-4	-	-	CASSVLQGGPQSGDEKLFF	TGTGCCAGCAGCGTCCTACAGGGAGGGCCCCAGTCCGGTGATGAAAAACTGTTTTTT
TRBV29-1	TRBJ2-1	-	-	CSVNEINEQFF	TGCAGCGTCAATGAAATCAATGAGCAGTTCTTC
TRBV20-1	TRBJ1-2	-	many	CSAPRLGRYGYTF	TGCAGTGCTCCGAGGTTAGGTCGCTATGGCTACACCTTC
TRBV5-4	TRBJ2-7	-	few	CASSGPTLLEEQYF	TGTGCCAGCAGCGGACCAACACTCCTGGAGGAGCAGTACTTC
TRBV4-1	TRBJ1-4	-	-	CASSLYRGKLFF	TGCGCCAGCAGCCTCTATCGAGGAAAACTGTTTTTT
TRBV27	TRBJ2-1	-	-	CASSSSPPDYNEQFF	TGTGCCAGCAGTTCGAGCCCGCCCGACTACAATGAGCAGTTCTTC
TRBV7-2	TRBJ1-2	-	-	CASTAYVGEGGGYTF	TGTGCCAGCACCGCTTATGTAGGGGAAGGAGGTGGCTACACCTTC
TRBV12-3/TRBV12-4	TRBJ2-1	TRBD2	-	CASSLAGLAGGIKYNEQFF	TGTGCCAGCAGTTTAGCGGGACTAGCGGGAGGTATCAAATACAATGAGCAGTTCTTC
TRBV4-2	TRBJ2-1	TRBD2	few	CASSQAPRLAGYNEQFF	TGTGCCAGCAGCCAAGCCCCCCGTCTAGCGGGGTACAATGAGCAGTTCTTC
TRBV28	TRBJ2-3	-	-	CASSPPQGSTDTQYF	TGTGCCAGCAGTCCGCCGCAGGGATCGACAGATACGCAGTATTTT
TRBV6-1	TRBJ2-7	TRBD1	-	CASRGTVGSYEQYF	TGTGCCAGCAGGGGGACAGTGGGCTCCTACGAGCAGTACTTC
TRBV12-3/TRBV12-4	TRBJ2-2	-	-	CASSFINTGELFF	TGTGCCAGCAGTTTCATTAACACCGGGGAGCTGTTTTTT
TRBV21-1	TRBJ2-4	-	many	CATLGQGKNIQYF	TGTGCCACCTTGGGACAGGGGAAAAACATTCAGTACTTC
TRBV4-1	TRBJ2-1	TRBD2	few	CASSQLLAAYNEQFF	TGCGCCAGCAGCCAATTACTAGCGGCTTACAATGAGCAGTTCTTC
TRBV4-1	TRBJ2-5	-	few	CASSQADSEETQYF	TGCGCCAGCAGCCAAGCGGACAGCGAAGAGACCCAGTACTTC
TRBV7-2	TRBJ2-1	-	-	CASSPNLVDGEQFF	TGTGCCAGCAGCCCGAACTTAGTAGACGGGGAGCAGTTCTTC
TRBV5-5	TRBJ1-2	TRBD1	-	CASSNRGQGQPNGYTF	TGTGCCAGCAGTAACCGCGGACAGGGGCAACCCAATGGCTACACCTTC
TRBV12-3/TRBV12-4	TRBJ1-2	-	few	CASSLDRLYGYTF	TGCGCCAGCAGCTTGGACAGACTCTATGGCTACACCTTC
TRBV3-1	TRBJ2-5	-	few	CASERENQETQYF	TGTGCCAGCGAAAGGGAAAACCAAGAGACCCAGTACTTC